A selection of T cell receptor beta chains follows, all from one sample in a study of blood T cell repertoires in COVID-19. This table comes from immunoSEQ multiplex PCR, and its TCRdb copy is limited to in-frame clones, with some not included. The table includes 62,000 or so clones, 80% to 90% detected once. The sequencing sample was made of peripheral blood. Receptors were obtained from a woman aged 55-69 years with acute or convalescent COVID-19. Each CDR3 is given with its conserved first and last residue. D genes are given only for firm matches. The size field is filled for only some rows; it gives once, few, many or a size class.

TRBJ2-2,TRBD2,few,TRBV19,TGTGCCAGCAATAAAGGCCGACTAGCGGGAGGATCAGGGGAGCTGTTTTTT,CASNKGRLAGGSGELFF
TRBJ2-1,TRBD1,NA,TRBV7-8,TGTGCCAGCAGCTTAGTGGGACAGGGAACCTACAATGAGCAGTTCTTC,CASSLVGQGTYNEQFF
TRBJ1-5,NA,NA,TRBV30,TGTGCCTGGAGTGTACAAGGCAGGCATAGCAATCAGCCCCAGCATTTT,CAWSVQGRHSNQPQHF
TRBJ2-7,TRBD1,NA,TRBV27,TGTGCCAGCAGTTTATCTGCGACAGGGGTCCACGAGCAGTACTTC,CASSLSATGVHEQYF
TRBJ1-5,NA,NA,TRBV7-8,TGTGCCAGCAGTTTAGGAGGCGGGGTCGGCAATCAGCCCCAGCATTTT,CASSLGGGVGNQPQHF
TRBJ2-2,TRBD2,NA,TRBV28,TGTGCCAGCAGTTTTTCGACTAGCGTAAACGGGGAGCTGTTTTTT,CASSFSTSVNGELFF
TRBJ2-5,TRBD1,NA,TRBV11-2,TGTGCCAGCAGCTTAAATCCGCCTCGGGGACAGGTCCGAGAGACCCAGTACTTC,CASSLNPPRGQVRETQYF
TRBJ2-2,NA,once,TRBV19,TGTGCCGGACAAGTGCAGTTGAACACCGGGGAGCTGTTTTTT,CAGQVQLNTGELFF
TRBJ2-7,NA,once,TRBV2,TGTGCCAGCAACATACAGGAGTTCTTCTCCTACGAGCAGTACTTC,CASNIQEFFSYEQYF
TRBJ2-3,TRBD1,NA,TRBV3-1/TRBV3-2,TGTGCCAGCAGCCAAGTTTTATCGACAGGGGGGGACACAGATACGCAGTATTTT,CASSQVLSTGGDTDTQYF
TRBJ2-7,TRBD2,NA,TRBV6-5,TGTGCCAGCAGTACCACTAGCGGGAGTGCTTACGAGCAGTACTTC,CASSTTSGSAYEQYF
TRBJ1-4,TRBD1,NA,TRBV28,TGTGCCAGCAATGGACCAGGGGGCGCTTCTGAAAAACTGTTTTTT,CASNGPGGASEKLFF
TRBJ1-2,NA,few,TRBV5-1,TGCGCCAGCAGCTTGCTGGGGGCCGGGAACTATGGCTACACCTTC,CASSLLGAGNYGYTF
TRBJ1-4,NA,NA,TRBV14,TGTGCCAGCAGCCCTCGGACAGCAACTAATGAAAAACTGTTTTTT,CASSPRTATNEKLFF
TRBJ2-5,NA,NA,TRBV11-2,TGTGCCAGCAGCTCGGTGGCGGGACAGACCCAGTACTTC,CASSSVAGQTQYF
TRBJ1-2,TRBD1,NA,TRBV6-5,TGTGCCAGCAGTAAACCGGGACAGGGGGCGGGAGGCTACACCTTC,CASSKPGQGAGGYTF
TRBJ1-2,NA,NA,TRBV28,TGTGCCAGCAGTCCTAGGGGGAACTATGGCTACACCTTC,CASSPRGNYGYTF
TRBJ2-3,NA,few,TRBV7-9,TGTGCCAGCAGCCAGGGGACGGCTAGCACAGATACGCAGTATTTT,CASSQGTASTDTQYF
TRBJ1-3,NA,NA,TRBV6-1,TGTGCCAGCAGTGAAGCGCTCGGACAGCGCTCTGGAAACACCATATATTTT,CASSEALGQRSGNTIYF
TRBJ1-5,TRBD1,once,TRBV6-5,TGTGCCAGCAGTTGGGGAACAGGGGTCCAGCCCCAGCATTTT,CASSWGTGVQPQHF
TRBJ2-5,NA,NA,TRBV9,TGTGCCAGCAGCACGCGGGCTTACCAAGAGACCCAGTACTTC,CASSTRAYQETQYF
TRBJ2-5,TRBD2,NA,TRBV6-5,TGTGCCAGCAACGGACTAGCGGAGCAAGAGACCCAGTACTTC,CASNGLAEQETQYF
TRBJ2-1,TRBD1,NA,TRBV14,TGTGCCAGCAGCCCCGCCCGGACAGGGCAGCAGTTCTTC,CASSPARTGQQFF